A selection of T cell receptor beta chains follows, all from one sample in a study of cytomegalovirus exposure and HLA in healthy donors. The protocol was immunoSEQ multiplex PCR, while the TCRdb copy is restricted to in-frame clones and leaves out a portion. The sample consists of around 210,000 clones, roughly 80% of them appearing once. The sequenced sample consisted of PBMCs. All receptors come from a man aged 45 to 65 in good health and CMV-seronegative. CDR3s include the opening cysteine and the closing phenylalanine or tryptophan. The D gene is left open where the match is weak. A row's size may be missing; if present it is once, few, many or a size class.

TRBJ2-7 | TRBD1 | TRBV5-1 | . | CASRGQESSYEQYF | TGCGCCAGCAGGGGACAGGAAAGCTCCTACGAGCAGTACTTC
TRBJ2-1 | TRBD2 | TRBV4-1 | . | CASSQDPLLAGYNEQFF | TGCGCCAGCAGCCAAGATCCCTTACTAGCGGGTTACAATGAGCAGTTCTTC
TRBJ2-3 | TRBD2 | TRBV7-9 | . | CASSLRGRPSTDTQYF | TGTGCCAGCAGCTTACGCGGGAGGCCCAGCACAGATACGCAGTATTTT
TRBJ1-2 | . | TRBV5-8 | . | CASSFNRDYGYTF | TGTGCCAGCAGCTTTAACAGGGACTATGGCTACACCTTC
TRBJ1-5 | . | TRBV10-1 | few | CASSAKWNQPQHF | TGCGCCAGCAGTGCTAAATGGAATCAGCCCCAGCATTTT
TRBJ2-1 | TRBD2 | TRBV10-3 | . | CAIRNRGGSEGNEQFF | TGTGCCATCAGGAACCGGGGGGGGAGTGAGGGCAATGAGCAGTTCTTC
TRBJ1-4 | . | TRBV25-1 | . | CASSDGGGFNEKLFF | TGTGCCAGCAGTGATGGCGGGGGGTTTAATGAAAAACTGTTTTTT
TRBJ2-5 | TRBD1 | TRBV5-8 | . | CASRAGTGGRETQYF | TGTGCCAGCAGGGCCGGGACAGGGGGCCGGGAGACCCAGTACTTC
TRBJ2-1 | . | TRBV2 | . | CASTLSYNEQFF | TGTGCCAGCACCCTTTCCTACAATGAGCAGTTCTTC
TRBJ1-2 | . | TRBV14 | . | CASSQDRPPRGYYGYTF | TGTGCCAGCAGCCAAGATCGGCCCCCCAGGGGCTATTATGGCTACACCTTC
TRBJ1-4 | . | TRBV28 | . | CASSYGGATNEKLFF | TGTGCCAGCAGTTATGGAGGGGCAACTAATGAAAAACTGTTTTTT
TRBJ1-5 | TRBD1 | TRBV18 | few | CASSPDDRGPNNQPQHF | TGTGCCAGCTCACCGGATGACAGGGGGCCTAACAATCAGCCCCAGCATTTT
TRBJ2-3 | . | TRBV9 | . | CASSVDEGTDTQYF | TGTGCCAGCAGCGTAGATGAGGGCACAGATACGCAGTATTTT
TRBJ2-7 | TRBD2 | TRBV4-2 | . | CASSQGAGLAGGYEQYF | TGTGCCAGCAGCCAAGGGGCCGGACTAGCGGGAGGCTACGAGCAGTACTTC
TRBJ2-5 | . | TRBV25-1 | . | CASSRRTGGPQYF | TGTGCCAGCAGCCGGCGGACCGGAGGACCCCAGTACTTC
TRBJ2-1 | TRBD1 | TRBV5-1 | . | CASSLGQGSFNEQFF | TGCGCCAGCAGCTTGGGACAGGGCAGTTTCAATGAGCAGTTCTTC
TRBJ2-7 | TRBD1 | TRBV7-6 | few | CASSSNRGHYEQYF | TGTGCCAGCAGCTCGAACAGGGGGCACTACGAGCAGTACTTC